The 14 T cell receptor beta chains below all came from one sample that was sequenced in a study of blood T cell repertoires in COVID-19. Clones were read by immunoSEQ multiplex PCR, and TCRdb kept only the in-frame ones, dropping some. The table has 95,000 to 150,000 clones, roughly 74% seen once; the top ten hold roughly 5.5%. The sample comprised peripheral blood. Receptors were obtained from a man between 60 and 70 years old with acute or convalescent COVID-19.

This clone was seen a few times. V gene TRBV7-3 combines with J gene TRBJ1-1, with a weak D call TRBD1 (6 bases). Trimming cost V 0 bases and J 2 bases, with 10 bases left between them. Germline V gene sequence: CDR1 SGHTA, CDR2 FQGTGA. This CDR3 has 15 amino acids. The CDR3 DNA reads TGTGCCAGCAGCTTAACAAAGGACAGTAACACTGAAGCTTTCTTT. Protein sequence: CASSLTKDSNTEAFF.

This clone was observed a handful of times. The rearrangement joins TRBV14 to TRBJ2-7; D is unclear. V was clipped by 1 base and J by 6 bases, with 4 bases between them. The CDR3 is 11 amino acids. The germline V gene encodes CDR1 SGHDN and CDR2 FVKESK. CDR3 protein: CASSQAFEQYF. CDR3 bases: TGTGCCAGCAGCCAAGCGTTCGAGCAGTACTTC.

In its sample, this clone was seen once. The chain is built from TRBV5-6 and TRBJ1-6, with D unresolved. The germline CDR1 and CDR2 sequences are SGHDT and YYEEEE. V was shortened by 3 bases and J by 5 bases, with 15 bases between the two germline ends. The CDR3 totals 16 residues. The CDR3 region has the DNA TGTGCCAGCAGCTCGATCGCGGGCGCCGATAATTCACCCCTCCACTTT. Residues: CASSSIAGADNSPLHF.

The rearrangement uses TRBV28 and TRBJ1-4, with D tentatively TRBD1 (5 bases). CDR3 length: 14 amino acids. CDR1 and CDR2 (germline): MDHEN, SYDVKM. V lost 3 bases and J lost 8, with 13 bases in between. CDR3 DNA: TGTGCCAGCAGTTTCAGGGCGGGAAAGGAAAAACTGTTTTTT. Translation: CASSFRAGKEKLFF. The full variable domain, in which reference TRBV28 and TRBJ1-4 provide the parts outside the CDR3, is DVKVTQSSRYLVKRTGEKVFLECVQDMDHENMFWYRQDPGLGLRLIYFSYDVKMKEKGDIPEGYSVSREKKERFSLILESASTNQTSMYLCASSFRAGKEKLFFGSGTQLSVL.

The sample holds one count of this clone. The rearrangement joins TRBV6-6 to TRBJ2-2; D perhaps matches TRBD2 (6 bases). Per the germline V gene, CDR1 is MNHNY and CDR2 is SVGAGI (reference sequence). The CDR3 runs to 14 residues. Trimming removed 4 bases at V and 3 bases at J, with 9 bases between. CDR3 amino acids: CASSSGLYTGELFF. DNA for the CDR3: TGTGCCAGCAGTTCTGGACTATACACCGGGGAGCTGTTTTTT.

The V and J genes are TRBV12-1 and TRBJ2-5; the listed D gene, TRBD2, was not tested against the DNA. TRBV12-1 is a recognized pseudogene. The CDR3 covers 16 residues. Here the CDR3 DNA reads TGTGCCAGCGGACTAGCGGGGGATGGTTACCAAGAGACCCAGTACTTC. It yields the protein CASGLAGDGYQETQYF.

The chain is built from TRBV6-5 and TRBJ1-2; TRBD1 might be the D (6 bases). Trimming shortened V by 5 bases and J by 7 bases, and 11 bases separated the two germline ends. The CDR3 runs to 12 residues. CDR1 and CDR2 (germline): MNHEY, SVGAGI. The CDR3 nucleotides read TGTGCCAGCAGTACTAGAGGGGGTGGCTACACCTTC. This codes for CASSTRGGGYTF.

The chain carries TRBV19 and TRBJ2-5, with 10 positions matching TRBD2. The V gene's germline CDR1 is LNHDA and CDR2 SQIVND (reference sequence). V shed 1 base, J shed 4 bases, and the junction held 15 bases outside the gene matches. The CDR3 is made up of 19 amino acids. The CDR3 region has the DNA TGTGCCAGTAGTATAGCTGGTCCTAGCGGGAGCGAAAGGAGAGAGACCCAGTACTTC. Translated, it gives CASSIAGPSGSERRETQYF.

V and J are TRBV6-1 and TRBJ2-7, with 13 bases identical to TRBD2. V shed 3 bases, J shed 5 bases, and the junction held 10 bases outside the gene matches. The CDR3 totals 17 residues. Per the germline V gene, CDR1 is MNHNS and CDR2 is SASEGT. The CDR3 loop is CASSDPTSGRAGNEQYF. CDR3 bases: TGTGCCAGCAGTGACCCCACTAGCGGGAGGGCCGGGAACGAGCAGTACTTC.

V gene TRBV9 combines with J gene TRBJ2-1; 8 bases align to TRBD2. The length of the CDR3 is 15 residues. Germline V lookup: CDR1 SGDLS, CDR2 YYNGEE. With V trimmed by 1 base and J by 7 bases, 7 bases remained unmatched. CDR3 sequence (DNA): TGTGCCAGCAGCGTATCCAGCGGGGGTAGGAATGAGCAGTTCTTC. This translates into CASSVSSGGRNEQFF.

This clone was detected only once. The chain uses TRBV4-1 and TRBJ2-1; no definite D call. There are 14 residues in the CDR3. From germline, CDR1 is MGHRA and CDR2 YSYEKL. Trimming removed 1 base from V and 9 bases from J, with 13 bases in between. This CDR3 is CASSQGNSRSEQFF. The CDR3 region has the DNA TGCGCCAGCAGCCAAGGAAACTCCCGTAGTGAGCAGTTCTTC.

This chain uses TRBV30 with TRBJ1-6, with 8 bases aligning to TRBD1. Per the germline V gene, CDR1 is GTSNPN and CDR2 is SVGIG (reference sequence). Germline trimming cut 3 bases from V and 2 bases from J; bases unmatched to any gene: 6. The CDR3 consists of 16 residues. CDR3 nucleotides: TGTGCCTGGAGCCCTCAGGGGGCCACCTATAATTCACCCCTCCACTTT. Its translation is CAWSPQGATYNSPLHF. Full variable domain (missing parts from reference TRBV30 and TRBJ1-6): SQTIHQWPATLVQPVGSPLSLECTVEGTSNPNLYWYRQAAGRGLQLLFYSVGIGQISSEVPQNLSASRPQDRQFILSSKKLLLSDSGFYLCAWSPQGATYNSPLHFGNGTRLTVT.

This chain connects TRBV7-9 to TRBJ1-2, with 7 bases fitting TRBD1. This CDR3 spans 13 amino acids. Unmatched junction bases numbered 8, after V lost 5 bases and J lost 8 bases. From germline, CDR1 is SEHNR and CDR2 FQNEAQ (reference sequence). The CDR3 DNA is TGTGCCAGCAGCCCCCAGACAGGGTTAGGCTACACCTTC. This encodes CASSPQTGLGYTF.

The rearrangement joins TRBV3-1 (or the pseudogene TRBV3-2) to TRBJ1-1; 7 bases align to TRBD1. Trimming cost V 1 base and J 5 bases; bases outside gene matches: 7. This CDR3 has 15 amino acids. Per germline, CDR1 LGHDT and CDR2 YNNKEL (reference sequence). CDR3 in amino acids: CASSQGDSLRTEAFF. The CDR3 coding sequence is TGTGCCAGCAGCCAAGGGGACAGCTTAAGAACTGAAGCTTTCTTT.